The 4 T cell receptor beta chains below come from one sample, sequenced in a study of blood T cell repertoires in COVID-19. TCRdb keeps only in-frame clones here, not all; method: immunoSEQ multiplex PCR. The repertoire includes around 150,000 clones, 70% to 85% of them detected once, and over 9.5% sits in the top ten. Sequenced input: peripheral blood. The origin of the receptors is a man between 60 and 75 years old who had recovered from COVID-19.

J is TRBJ1-4 and V is TRBV5-1; D is uncertain. Trimming cost V 0 bases and J 0 bases, with 9 bases left between them. From germline, CDR1 is SGHRS and CDR2 YFSETQ. The CDR3 covers 16 residues. The CDR3 nucleotides are TGCGCCAGCAGCTTGGGGTCGGTGTCAACTAATGAAAAACTGTTTTTT. Translated: CASSLGSVSTNEKLFF.

This sequence joins TRBV5-1 and TRBJ1-6; no clear D gene. With 5 bases removed from V and 10 bases from J, the gap between germline ends came to 16 bases. The V gene's germline CDR1 is SGHRS and CDR2 YFSETQ. The CDR3 covers 14 residues. CDR3 protein: CASRPEGFVSPLHF. In DNA, the CDR3 is TGCGCCAGCAGACCCGAGGGCTTCGTCTCACCCCTCCACTTT. Combining the CDR3 with reference TRBV5-1 and TRBJ1-6 gives the whole variable domain KAGVTQTPRYLIKTRGQQVTLSCSPISGHRSVSWYQQTPGQGLQFLFEYFSETQRNKGNFPGRFSGRQFSNSRSEMNVSTLELGDSALYLCASRPEGFVSPLHFGNGTRLTVT.

The V call is TRBV5-5, the J call TRBJ1-1; 8 nucleotides agree with TRBD1. Germline V gene lookup returns CDR1 SGHKS and CDR2 YYEKEE (reference sequence). V lost 5 bases, J lost 1 base, and 4 bases stayed unmatched. The CDR3 length is 14 residues. The CDR3 coding sequence is TGTGCCAGCAGACTACAGGGGGAGAACACTGAAGCTTTCTTT. Translation gives CASRLQGENTEAFF.

The CDR3 sequence is CASSLAQSNQPQHF. The CDR3 region has the DNA TGTGCCAGCAGCTTAGCTCAGAGCAATCAGCCCCAGCATTTT. V gene TRBV7-8 combines with J gene TRBJ1-5; D is undetermined. The V gene's germline CDR1 is SGHVS and CDR2 FQNEAQ. The V end was cut by 0 bases, the J end by 1 base, with 4 bases between. The CDR3 spans 14 residues.